There are many counts of the clone carrying this T cell receptor beta chain. The data derive from a study of esophageal squamous cell carcinoma under preoperative chemotherapy. TCRdb processed the PCR reads anew with MiXCR; each CDR3 protein has one entry. Among 10,000 to 11,000 distinct CDR3 sequences listed, roughly 60% were seen once. Time point described: after preoperative PTX-NDP chemotherapy. This sequence originates from a human donor with esophageal squamous cell carcinoma. The donor label of this sample is uncertain. Sampling was performed from a patient given preoperative chemotherapy.

CDR3: CASRRDITSAEQYF. CDR3 in DNA: TGTGCCAGCAGACGAGACATTACTAGCGCCGAGCAGTACTTC. The rearrangement uses TRBV6-1 and TRBJ2-1; 7 nucleotides match TRBD2. The J call is doubtful: the DNA matches TRBJ2-7 better. This CDR3 spans 14 amino acids. Germline-derived CDR1 and CDR2 are MNHNS and SASEGT.